Listed below are T cell receptor beta chains from one sample, sequenced in a study of T cells in Graves' hyperthyroidism and ophthalmopathy. One entry per CDR3 protein, called by TCRdb with MiXCR from the multiplex PCR reads. Among hundreds of thousands of distinct CDR3 sequences listed, roughly 13% were seen once. Sequencing input: blood. The source is a young woman with Graves' hyperthyroidism. CDR3s include the opening cysteine and the closing phenylalanine or tryptophan. D genes are given only for firm matches. Rows give clone size only sometimes, using once, few, many, or a class for an expanded clone.

d_gene | abundance | j_gene | v_gene | len | CDR3nt | CDR3aa
TRBD2 | few | TRBJ2-1 | TRBV24-1 | 15 | TGTGCCACCAGCCCGGGACTAGCGGGGGGTAATGAGCAGTTCTTC | CATSPGLAGGNEQFF
. | many | TRBJ1-4 | TRBV20-1 | 15 | TGCAGTGCTAGAGTATCGGGGAGATCAGGTGAAAAACTGTTTTTT | CSARVSGRSGEKLFF
TRBD2 | many | TRBJ2-1 | TRBV18 | 15 | TGTGCCAGCTCACCACCGCCTAGCGGGGAGGGCGAGCAGTTCTTC | CASSPPPSGEGEQFF
. | many | TRBJ2-3 | TRBV7-2 | 15 | TGTGCCAGCACCAAAGGGGGAGCTAGCACAGATACGCAGTATTTT | CASTKGGASTDTQYF
. | many | TRBJ2-1 | TRBV5-6 | 15 | TGTGCCAGCAGCCCCATTGGCCTCTCCTACAATGAGCAGTTCTTC | CASSPIGLSYNEQFF
TRBD2 | many | TRBJ2-7 | TRBV7-3 | 13 | TGTGCCAGCAGCCCCAGCAGCGGGAACGAGCAGTACTTC | CASSPSSGNEQYF
TRBD1 | many | TRBJ1-6 | TRBV6-1 | 16 | TGTGCCAGCAGGAATGGACAGGGCAAAGGGAATTCACCCCTCCACTTT | CASRNGQGKGNSPLHF
TRBD2 | . | TRBJ2-3 | TRBV5-5 | 17 | TGTGCCAGCAGCCCGGGGAGTAGCGGGGGGGGCACAGATACGCAGTATTTT | CASSPGSSGGGTDTQYF
TRBD1 | many | TRBJ1-1 | TRBV18 | 14 | TGTGCCAGCTCAACAGGACAGGGGAACACTGAAGCTTTCTTT | CASSTGQGNTEAFF
. | . | TRBJ2-2 | TRBV19 | 14 | TGTGCCAGTAGTATCTGGGGGAAAACCGGGGAGCTGTTTTTT | CASSIWGKTGELFF
. | many | TRBJ2-1 | TRBV20-1 | 12 | TGCAGTGCTAGAGAGGGGCAGCATGAGCAGTTCTTC | CSAREGQHEQFF
TRBD1 | many | TRBJ1-4 | TRBV3-1 | 12 | TGTGCCAGCAGCCAGGACAGGACTAAACTGTTTTTT | CASSQDRTKLFF
. | few | TRBJ2-3 | TRBV6-1 | 19 | TGTGCCAGCAGCCGGGGACAGGGGCCTTATCTAGCGGGAGCAGATACGCAGTATTTT | CASSRGQGPYLAGADTQYF
. | few | TRBJ2-5 | TRBV19 | 15 | TGTGCCAGTAGTATAGATCTGCAGGGGGGACAGACCCAGTACTTC | CASSIDLQGGQTQYF
. | many | TRBJ1-4 | TRBV28 | 15 | TGTGCCAGCAGTCCCACGACGGCGACTAATGAAAAACTGTTTTTT | CASSPTTATNEKLFF
. | many | TRBJ1-2 | TRBV24-1 | 13 | TGTGCCACCAGTGCTGCTGACAGGAGCGGCTACACCTTC | CATSAADRSGYTF
. | many | TRBJ1-2 | TRBV29-1 | 16 | TGCAGCGTACAAATCATAAGACCCGGGACGGGCTATGGCTACACCTTC | CSVQIIRPGTGYGYTF
TRBD1 | many | TRBJ2-7 | TRBV11-2 | 16 | TGTGCCAGCAGCTTAGGGGACGGGACAGGGAGCTACGAGCAGTACTTC | CASSLGDGTGSYEQYF
. | many | TRBJ1-5 | TRBV18 | 15 | TGTGCCAGCTCACGCGGGGACGGCAGCAATCAGCCCCAGCATTTT | CASSRGDGSNQPQHF
. | once | TRBJ2-5 | TRBV4-3 | 15 | TGCGCCAGCAGCCTAGGAGGGGGAACCGGGGAGACCCAGTACTTC | CASSLGGGTGETQYF
. | many | TRBJ1-1 | TRBV10-2 | 16 | TGCGCCAGCAGTGAGTCGCCGGACGAAGAGAACACTGAAGCTTTCTTT | CASSESPDEENTEAFF
. | many | TRBJ2-1 | TRBV6-6 | 13 | TGTGCCAGCAGTTACTTTGGGGGTAATGAGCAGTTCTTC | CASSYFGGNEQFF
TRBD2 | many | TRBJ2-3 | TRBV20-1 | 14 | TGCAGTGCTAGACACGGGGGGGGCACAGATACGCAGTATTTT | CSARHGGGTDTQYF
. | few | TRBJ2-2 | TRBV19 | 15 | TGTGCCAGTAGCAAAGGGAGCGCGAACACCGGGGAGCTGTTTTTT | CASSKGSANTGELFF
. | many | TRBJ2-7 | TRBV28 | 14 | TGTGCCACCACTCAAGGGGGGGCCATCCACGAGCAGTACTTC | CATTQGGAIHEQYF
. | . | TRBJ1-5 | TRBV20-1 | 16 | TGCAGTGCTATTAGGACCGACAAGGGGGTGGGTCAGCCCCAGCATTTT | CSAIRTDKGVGQPQHF
. | . | TRBJ2-5 | TRBV18 | 12 | TGTGCCAGCTCACCACACCAAGAGACCCAGTACTTC | CASSPHQETQYF
. | many | TRBJ1-2 | TRBV28 | 14 | TGTGCCAGCAGCGCCCCAGGAGGAGGTGATGGCTACACCTTC | CASSAPGGGDGYTF
TRBD1 | . | TRBJ1-6 | TRBV9 | 20 | TGTGCCAGCAGCGTAGAGGCGGGACAGTCTACCCCTTTCATGGCTTCACCCCTCCACTTT | CASSVEAGQSTPFMASPLHF
. | many | TRBJ1-3 | TRBV27 | 14 | TGTGCCAGCAGTTTCCTCGGACAGGGAAACACCATATATTTT | CASSFLGQGNTIYF
TRBD1 | many | TRBJ1-1 | TRBV28 | 19 | TGTGCCAGCAGTTTATTCCCTCCGGGACAGGGAGGTCGGGCCACTGAAGCTTTCTTT | CASSLFPPGQGGRATEAFF
TRBD1 | many | TRBJ2-5 | TRBV20-1 | 15 | TGCAGTGCTAGAGATTTGGGACAGGGGTGGGAGACCCAGTACTTC | CSARDLGQGWETQYF
TRBD1 | . | TRBJ2-7 | TRBV4-1 | 15 | TGCGCCAGCAGCCAAACCCGGGACAGGGGTAGTCGGCAGTACTTC | CASSQTRDRGSRQYF
. | many | TRBJ2-3 | TRBV4-3 | 14 | TGCGCCAGCAGCGAAAGGCAGGTCACAGATACGCAGTATTTT | CASSERQVTDTQYF
. | . | TRBJ1-6 | TRBV5-1 | 15 | TGCGCCAGCAGCACCGCCGGGACGAAGAATTCACCCCTCCACTTT | CASSTAGTKNSPLHF
. | . | TRBJ1-5 | TRBV6-2/TRBV6-3 | 17 | TGTGCCAGCAGTTCCGACCCATATCTCAGGGTTAATCCGCCCCAGCATTTT | CASSSDPYLRVNPPQHF
. | few | TRBJ1-6 | TRBV6-1 | 15 | TGTGCCAGCAGGGGGGACCAGAACCCAAATTCACCCCTCCACTTT | CASRGDQNPNSPLHF
TRBD2 | many | TRBJ2-1 | TRBV27 | 15 | TGTGCCAGCAGTCCGCCGACTAGCGGATACAATGAGCAGTTCTTC | CASSPPTSGYNEQFF
TRBD1 | . | TRBJ2-2 | TRBV19 | 14 | TGTGCCAGCGTGGACAGGGCGAACACCGGGGAGCTGTTTTTT | CASVDRANTGELFF